The rows below give T cell receptor beta chains drawn from one sample of a study of technical replicates of blood from a handful of donors. The data were produced by immunoSEQ multiplex PCR, yet TCRdb's version contains in-frame clones alone and is incomplete. Of about 53,000 clones in the sample, more than 70% were seen once. Sequencing used PBMCs. The origin of the receptors is a human donor in good health. Some clones in this sample may be carry-over from other donors' samples. Each CDR3 is given with its conserved first and last residue. D genes are given only for firm matches. Rows give clone size only sometimes, using once, few, many, or a class for an expanded clone.

j_call | v_call | clone_size | d_call | cdr3_nt | cdr3_aa
TRBJ2-1 | TRBV5-6 | - | - | TGTGCCAGCAGCTTGCCGGGAAGCTCCTACAATGAGCAGTTCTTC | CASSLPGSSYNEQFF
TRBJ2-3 | TRBV9 | - | TRBD2 | TGTGCCAGCAGCGCCCTTACTAGCGGGGTTGAGGATACGCAGTATTTT | CASSALTSGVEDTQYF
TRBJ1-1 | TRBV4-3 | - | - | TGCGCCAGCAGCCCACGGCGGGCCACTGAAGCTTTCTTT | CASSPRRATEAFF
TRBJ1-2 | TRBV5-1 | - | - | TGCGCCAGCAGCTTGGAGCAGGGTCGGTATGGCTACACCTTC | CASSLEQGRYGYTF
TRBJ2-7 | TRBV7-2 | - | TRBD1 | TGTGCCAGCAGCCTAGCGGGACAGGGGGTATCCGAGCAGTACTTC | CASSLAGQGVSEQYF
TRBJ1-1 | TRBV4-1 | - | TRBD1 | TGCGCCAGCAGCCAAAACCACAGGGGGCTTGGAGCTTTCTTT | CASSQNHRGLGAFF
TRBJ2-7 | TRBV7-9 | - | - | TGTGCCAGCAGCTTAGCGGTAGAAGAGCAGTACTTC | CASSLAVEEQYF
TRBJ1-1 | TRBV5-1 | - | TRBD1 | TGCGCCAGCAGCCTCGGAGGGGGCTTGTTTGAAGCTTTCTTT | CASSLGGGLFEAFF
TRBJ2-1 | TRBV6-4 | few | TRBD1 | TGTGCCAGCAGTGACGGGGACAGAGAGATTACTGAGCAGTTCTTC | CASSDGDREITEQFF
TRBJ2-2 | TRBV7-2 | - | - | TGTGCCAGCAGCTTCCTCGGGGGTCGGGAGCTGTTTTTT | CASSFLGGRELFF
TRBJ2-7 | TRBV4-1 | - | - | TGCGCCAGCAGCCCCGACCGGACAAGTTCCTACGAGCAGTACTTC | CASSPDRTSSYEQYF
TRBJ1-5 | TRBV9 | - | - | TGTGCCAGCAGCGCGGACAGCTATAGCAATCAGCCCCAGCATTTT | CASSADSYSNQPQHF
TRBJ2-1 | TRBV7-8 | - | - | TGTGCCAGCAGCTTAGCGGTCGTGGCAGGAGAGCAGTTCTTC | CASSLAVVAGEQFF
TRBJ2-1 | TRBV27 | - | TRBD1 | TGTGCCAGCGGGGACAGGCTCCTTGAGCAGTTCTTC | CASGDRLLEQFF
TRBJ2-3 | TRBV4-1 | - | - | TGCGCCAGCAGCCCGGAGGAGTCGGAAAGGGATACGCAGTATTTT | CASSPEESERDTQYF
TRBJ2-7 | TRBV7-3 | - | TRBD2 | TGTGCCAGCAGCTCACTAGCGGGTGCGCCCTACGAGCAGTACTTC | CASSSLAGAPYEQYF
TRBJ2-3 | TRBV5-4 | - | TRBD2 | TGTGCCAGCAGCCGAGAGGGACTAGCGGGGGGGGCGGATACGCAGTATTTT | CASSREGLAGGADTQYF
TRBJ1-4 | TRBV7-2 | - | - | TGTGCCAGCAGCCGTCGGAGGGGAACTAATGAAAAACTGTTTTTT | CASSRRRGTNEKLFF
TRBJ1-1 | TRBV29-1 | few | - | TGCAGCGTTGAGCGAGATGCGAACACTGAAGCTTTCTTT | CSVERDANTEAFF
TRBJ1-2 | TRBV28 | - | TRBD1 | TGTGCCAGCAGTTTTGGAAGTGACAGGGGATCGAGTGGCTACACCTTC | CASSFGSDRGSSGYTF
TRBJ2-3 | TRBV15 | - | TRBD2 | TGTGCCACCAGCAGATCCCAACACCTGGGGGGGGTGTCTCCGGATACGCAGTATTTT | CATSRSQHLGGVSPDTQYF
TRBJ2-2 | TRBV7-3 | - | TRBD2 | TGTGCCAGCAGACCTAGCGGGGGAGACGGGGAGCTGTTTTTT | CASRPSGGDGELFF
TRBJ1-1 | TRBV2 | - | TRBD1 | TGTGCCAGCACCTTATCATCTACAGGGGCCCCAAGTGAAGCTTTCTTT | CASTLSSTGAPSEAFF
TRBJ2-3 | TRBV18 | - | - | TGTGCCAGCTCAGTCCTTATCACAGATACGCAGTATTTT | CASSVLITDTQYF
TRBJ1-2 | TRBV6-5 | - | - | TGTGCCACCCGGGACATCGAGGGCTACACCTTC | CATRDIEGYTF
TRBJ1-1 | TRBV10-3 | - | - | TGTGCCATCAGTGAGCAGGGTACGAACACTGAAGCTTTCTTT | CAISEQGTNTEAFF
TRBJ2-7 | TRBV5-1 | - | - | TGCGCCAGCAGCTTGGCCCCATCCGAGCAGTACTTC | CASSLAPSEQYF
TRBJ2-7 | TRBV6-1 | - | TRBD1 | TGTGCCAGCAGTGAACCAGGACAGGGCAGGGGCGAGCAGTACTTC | CASSEPGQGRGEQYF
TRBJ2-7 | TRBV9 | once | TRBD2 | TGTGCCAGCACCAGGCTAGCGGGGGTCCGCGCGCAGTACTTC | CASTRLAGVRAQYF
TRBJ2-7 | TRBV7-9 | few | TRBD2 | TGTGCCAGCAGCGCCGCTAGCGGACTTACCTACGAGCAGTACTTC | CASSAASGLTYEQYF
TRBJ2-3 | TRBV18 | - | - | TGTGCCAGCTCGAGTCCTTCGACAGATACGCAGTATTTT | CASSSPSTDTQYF
TRBJ2-7 | TRBV6-5 | once | - | TGTGCCAGCAGCTATACAGGGTTCGACGAGCAGTACTTC | CASSYTGFDEQYF
TRBJ1-6 | TRBV15 | once | - | TGTGCCACCAGCAGAGGGACAGCCCTCGGTTCACCCCTCCACTTT | CATSRGTALGSPLHF
TRBJ2-7 | TRBV2 | - | TRBD2 | TGTGCCAGCAGCGGGGCGGGAGCGAACTACGAGCAGTACTTC | CASSGAGANYEQYF
TRBJ2-3 | TRBV7-9 | - | - | TGTGCCAGCAGCTTAGTAGGTAGCGGAGATACGCAGTATTTT | CASSLVGSGDTQYF
TRBJ1-4 | TRBV29-1 | - | - | TGCAGCGTTGGGGAGGGTGAGGGAAAACTGTTTTTT | CSVGEGEGKLFF
TRBJ2-1 | TRBV5-1 | - | TRBD2 | TGCGCCAGCACTTCGACTAGCGCAAACAATGAGCAGTTCTTC | CASTSTSANNEQFF
TRBJ1-5 | TRBV19 | - | TRBD1 | TGTGCCAGTAGTACGATCGGGACAGGGGCTACCAATCAGCCCCAGCATTTT | CASSTIGTGATNQPQHF
TRBJ1-2 | TRBV7-9 | once | - | TGTGCCAGCAGCTCCGGCGGGGACGGTGCAAACTATGGCTACACCTTC | CASSSGGDGANYGYTF
TRBJ2-2 | TRBV7-8 | - | TRBD2 | TGTGCCAGCAGCTCCCTAGGCGGGAGAGGCACCGGGGAGCTGTTTTTT | CASSSLGGRGTGELFF
TRBJ1-4 | TRBV6-1 | - | - | TGTGCCAGCAGTGAGATTTGGGACACTCGAAACCGGGAAAAACTGTTTTTT | CASSEIWDTRNREKLFF
TRBJ2-3 | TRBV4-3 | - | TRBD2 | TGCGCCAGCAGCCAATATACTAGCGGGACTAGCACAGATACGCAGTATTTT | CASSQYTSGTSTDTQYF
TRBJ2-3 | TRBV7-9 | - | - | TGTGCCAGCAGCTTAGTTTCAGGAAGTGCGGATACGCAGTATTTT | CASSLVSGSADTQYF
TRBJ1-1 | TRBV15 | once | - | TGTGCCACCAGCAGAGAGGGCGGGGGCGGAAGGACTGAAGCTTTCTTT | CATSREGGGGRTEAFF
TRBJ1-6 | TRBV27 | - | - | TGTGCCAGCAGCAACAGGCTTCCTAATTCACCCCTCCACTTT | CASSNRLPNSPLHF
TRBJ2-5 | TRBV5-4 | once | TRBD2 | TGTGCCAGCAGCTTGTGGACTAGCGGCCAAGAGACCCAGTACTTC | CASSLWTSGQETQYF
TRBJ2-5 | TRBV18 | - | TRBD1 | TGTGCCAGCTCACCCAGCTTGGGACAGGGGGCCGGTCAGGAGACCCAGTACTTC | CASSPSLGQGAGQETQYF